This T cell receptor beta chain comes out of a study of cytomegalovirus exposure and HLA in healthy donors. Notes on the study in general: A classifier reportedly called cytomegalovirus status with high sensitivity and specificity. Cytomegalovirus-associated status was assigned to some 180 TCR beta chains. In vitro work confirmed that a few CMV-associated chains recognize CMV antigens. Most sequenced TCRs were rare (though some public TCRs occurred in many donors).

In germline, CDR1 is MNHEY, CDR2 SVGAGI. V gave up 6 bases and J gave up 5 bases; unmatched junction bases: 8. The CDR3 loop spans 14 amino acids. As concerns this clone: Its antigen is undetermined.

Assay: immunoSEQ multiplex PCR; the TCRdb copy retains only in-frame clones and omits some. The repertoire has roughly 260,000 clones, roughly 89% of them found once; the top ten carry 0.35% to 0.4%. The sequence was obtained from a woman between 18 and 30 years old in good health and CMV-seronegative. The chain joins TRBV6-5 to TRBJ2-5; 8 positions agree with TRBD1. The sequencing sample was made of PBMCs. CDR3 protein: CASRTTGDGETQYF. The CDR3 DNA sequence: TGTGCCAGCAGGACGACAGGGGATGGGGAGACCCAGTACTTC.